This passage covers 31 T cell receptor beta chains from one sample sequenced in a study of blood T cell repertoires in COVID-19 (dated by TCRdb to about 2020). The library was prepared using the immunoSEQ multiplex PCR assay. Drawn from immuneACCESS, this table holds only the in-frame rearrangements with V and J called that TCRdb kept. Clones are partly lost; checked studies trace under half to an unresolved V gene and leave the rest unexplained. This sample has roughly 310,000 clones in its table, and roughly 88% of those were observed once. 3.5% to 4% of the sample rests with the top ten. Source material: peripheral blood. The origin of the receptors is a woman aged 50 to 60 with active or convalescent COVID-19.

The chain employs TRBV19 and TRBJ2-1; TRBD1 matches at 8 bases. Germline V lookup: CDR1 LNHDA, CDR2 SQIVND (reference sequence). This CDR3 contains 17 residues. After removal of 8 bases from V and 4 bases from J, the junction contained 16 bases not matched to a gene. The CDR3 bases are TGTGCCAGTGAGGGGAGCAGCTCGGACAGGGATTACAATGAGCAGTTCTTC. Its translation is CASEGSSSDRDYNEQFF. The entire variable domain, with the rest obtained from reference TRBV19 and TRBJ2-1, is as follows: DGGITQSPKYLFRKEGQNVTLSCEQNLNHDAMYWYRQDPGQGLRLIYYSQIVNDFQKGDIAEGYSVSREKKESFPLTVTSAQKNPTAFYLCASEGSSSDRDYNEQFFGPGTRLTVL.

This clone occurred once. V usage is TRBV28 and J usage is TRBJ1-5, with D perhaps TRBD1 (5 bases). Trimming shortened V by 4 bases and J by 9 bases, and 16 bases separated the two germline ends. Germline-derived CDR1 and CDR2 are MDHEN and SYDVKM. The CDR3 has 14 amino acids. The CDR3 DNA follows: TGTGCCAGCAGTTCCTATGGCAGGGAAGCGCCCCAGCATTTT. Protein product: CASSSYGREAPQHF.

This rearrangement joins TRBV30 to TRBJ2-7, with D tentatively TRBD2 (5 bases). CDR3 length: 12 amino acids. Germline lookup yields CDR1 GTSNPN and CDR2 SVGIG (reference sequence). V lost 1 base, J lost 3 bases, and 7 bases lay in between. In DNA form, the CDR3 reads TGTGCCTGGAGTGACGGGGACTACGAGCAGTACTTC. It codes for CAWSDGDYEQYF.

The chain couples TRBV5-1 to TRBJ1-1; 7 nucleotides agree with TRBD1. Germline V lookup: CDR1 SGHRS, CDR2 YFSETQ. This CDR3 has 15 residues. J gave up 5 bases and V 0 bases, and 7 bases lay outside the gene matches. The DNA of the CDR3 is TGCGCCAGCAGCTTGGGTGCCAGGGGGTGGACTGAAGCTTTCTTT. As protein: CASSLGARGWTEAFF.

The V call is TRBV28, the J call TRBJ1-1; 7 positions agree with TRBD1. V trimming: 6 bases; J trimming: 1 base; junction bases outside the gene matches: 2. This CDR3 comprises 13 residues. Germline CDR1 reads MDHEN; CDR2 reads SYDVKM. The CDR3, as DNA: TGTGCCAGCAGAGGACAGGCGAACACTGAAGCTTTCTTT. Amino acids: CASRGQANTEAFF.

The chain has TRBV6-5 and TRBJ2-1; no firm D call. This CDR3 is 13 amino acids long. Germline CDR1 reads MNHEY; CDR2 reads SVGAGI. Trimming removed 6 bases at V and 0 bases at J, with 6 bases between. The CDR3 region has the DNA TGTGCCAGCAGAAGTAGCTCCTACAATGAGCAGTTCTTC. This gives the protein CASRSSSYNEQFF.

V usage is TRBV20-1 and J usage is TRBJ1-1, with D perhaps matching TRBD1 (5 bases). CDR1 is DFQATT and CDR2 is SNEGSKA in the germline V gene (reference sequence). V dropped 4 bases and J dropped 5 bases, with 8 bases sitting between them. This CDR3 region has 11 residues. The chain's CDR3 is CSATGGTEAFF. CDR3 coding DNA: TGCAGTGCTACCGGGGGAACTGAAGCTTTCTTT.

J is TRBJ1-5 and V is TRBV28; 8 bases match TRBD1. The junction had 6 bases not matched to a gene; V was cut back by 10 bases and J by 4 bases. The CDR3 totals 13 residues. The germline V gene has CDR1 MDHEN and CDR2 SYDVKM. The CDR3: CATGTGQNQPQHF. The CDR3 DNA reads TGTGCCACGGGGACAGGCCAAAATCAGCCCCAGCATTTT. The full variable domain, its missing parts supplied by reference TRBV28 and TRBJ1-5, is DVKVTQSSRYLVKRTGEKVFLECVQDMDHENMFWYRQDPGLGLRLIYFSYDVKMKEKGDIPEGYSVSREKKERFSLILESASTNQTSMYLCATGTGQNQPQHFGDGTRLSIL.

The table lists this clone with a count of one. J is TRBJ1-3 and V is TRBV6-1, with D maybe TRBD1 (5 bases). The CDR3 loop spans 14 amino acids. CDR1 is MNHNS and CDR2 is SASEGT in the germline V gene. V gave up 1 base and J gave up 2 bases, with 6 bases separating them. The DNA of the CDR3 is TGTGCCAGCAGTGAAGTACAGGCTGGAAACACCATATATTTT. Translating gives CASSEVQAGNTIYF.

The chain has TRBV4-2 and TRBJ2-1, with D perhaps TRBD2 (6 bases). The CDR3 runs 16 residues. Trimming pared 0 bases from V and 0 bases from J, leaving 9 bases between. Germline V gene data show CDR1 as LGHNA and CDR2 as YNFKEQ. Here the CDR3 DNA reads TGTGCCAGCAGCCAAGATGTCGGGGGCTCCTACAATGAGCAGTTCTTC. Translation gives CASSQDVGGSYNEQFF.

The V call is TRBV28, the J call TRBJ1-1; D unresolved. The germline V and J ends were trimmed by 1 base and 0 bases, with 9 bases remaining between them. CDR1 MDHEN and CDR2 SYDVKM come from the germline V gene. This CDR3 is built from 15 residues. CDR3 bases: TGTGCCAGCAGTTTATTTGCCGGGATGAACACTGAAGCTTTCTTT. Translated, it gives CASSLFAGMNTEAFF.

This clone is a singleton in its sample. This chain connects TRBV3-1 (or the pseudogene TRBV3-2) to TRBJ2-4; 12 nucleotides agree with TRBD2. Germline V gene sequence: CDR1 LGHDT, CDR2 YNNKEL (reference sequence). The CDR3 covers 20 residues. V was clipped by 1 base and J by 3 bases; unmatched bases: 13. The CDR3 sequence: CASSQGLAGGTVGGKNIQYF. The CDR3 DNA reads TGTGCCAGCAGCCAAGGGCTAGCGGGAGGGACGGTTGGTGGCAAAAACATTCAGTACTTC.

The J gene is TRBJ2-1, the V gene TRBV7-2; D is possibly TRBD2 (5 bases). The CDR3 is 16 residues long. Trimming pared 2 bases from V and 6 bases from J, leaving 17 bases between. Looked up from germline, CDR1 is SGHTA and CDR2 is FQGNSA. CDR3 DNA: TGTGCCAGCAGCTTATTCGGGCCGGGGAGTCTCAATGAGCAGTTCTTC. It specifies CASSLFGPGSLNEQFF.

This rearrangement joins TRBV6-5 to TRBJ1-4; TRBD1 matches at 9 bases. V shed 0 bases, J shed 5 bases, and the junction held 1 base outside the gene matches. CDR1 is MNHEY and CDR2 is SVGAGI in the germline V gene. The CDR3 is 15 amino acids. The chain's CDR3 is CASSYSGTGNEKLFF. The CDR3 DNA is TGTGCCAGCAGTTACTCCGGGACAGGGAATGAAAAACTGTTTTTT.

The chain is built from TRBV7-3 and TRBJ2-3; 8 positions agree with TRBD2. V was pared by 5 bases and J by 8 bases, with 15 bases of the junction left unmatched. The CDR3 covers 16 residues. The germline gives CDR1 SGHTA, CDR2 FQGTGA. CDR3 in amino acids: CASSPGIAGRQGTQYF. As DNA, the CDR3 is TGTGCCAGCAGCCCCGGGATAGCGGGAAGGCAGGGTACGCAGTATTTT. Based on the CDR3 plus reference TRBV7-3 and TRBJ2-3, the full variable domain is GAGVSQTPSNKVTEKGKYVELRCDPISGHTALYWYRQSLGQGPEFLIYFQGTGAADDSGLPNDRFFAVRPEGSVSTLKIQRTERGDSAVYLCASSPGIAGRQGTQYFGPGTRLTVL.

This chain links TRBV7-9 with TRBJ2-1; TRBD2 might be the D (5 bases). The germline V gene has CDR1 SEHNR and CDR2 FQNEAQ (reference sequence). V dropped 5 bases and J dropped 1 base, with 15 bases sitting between them. CDR3 size: 16 residues. CDR3: CASSPKIGMSYNEQFF. DNA of the CDR3: TGTGCCAGCAGCCCAAAGATCGGGATGTCCTACAATGAGCAGTTCTTC. The full variable domain, rest sourced from reference TRBV7-9 and TRBJ2-1, is DTGVSQNPRHKITKRGQNVTFRCDPISEHNRLYWYRQTLGQGPEFLTYFQNEAQLEKSRLLSDRFSAERPKGSFSTLEIQRTEQGDSAMYLCASSPKIGMSYNEQFFGPGTRLTVL.

The chain combines TRBV5-4 with TRBJ2-7, with a possible D match to TRBD2 (5 bases). Germline CDR1 SGHNT, CDR2 YYREEE (reference sequence). CDR3 size: 14 residues. V was cut by 5 bases and J by 1 base, with 13 bases left in between. The CDR3 here is CASRRTEVSYEQYF. CDR3 coding DNA: TGTGCCAGCAGGAGGACGGAGGTTTCCTACGAGCAGTACTTC.

The chain has TRBV6-5 and TRBJ2-7; D perhaps matches TRBD1 (6 bases). CDR3 size: 14 residues. V lost 8 bases and J 1 base, leaving 15 bases between the germline ends. CDR1 and CDR2 from the germline V gene are MNHEY and SVGAGI. CDR3 DNA sequence: TGTGCCAGCGAGGACCGGGACACATCCTACGAGCAGTACTTC. Its translation: CASEDRDTSYEQYF.

The chain uses TRBV30 and TRBJ1-4; 11 positions agree with TRBD1. The V gene end was trimmed by 3 bases and the J gene end by 7 bases; junction bases not matched to a gene: 4. Per germline, CDR1 GTSNPN and CDR2 SVGIG (reference sequence). The CDR3 has 14 amino acids. In DNA, the CDR3 is TGTGCCTGGAGGGGACAGGGGGAGGGTGAAAAACTGTTTTTT. Amino acids: CAWRGQGEGEKLFF.

This clone came up a few times. The chain links TRBV7-8 to TRBJ1-1, with 7 bases matching TRBD1. The V gene's germline CDR1 is SGHVS and CDR2 FQNEAQ. There are 16 residues in the CDR3. Trimming took 5 bases from V and 1 from J; bases not matched to a gene: 10. The CDR3 coding sequence is TGTGCCAGCAGCCCCGTGAACAGGGGACCGAACACTGAAGCTTTCTTT. This encodes CASSPVNRGPNTEAFF.

This clone was observed a handful of times. This chain joins TRBV27 and TRBJ1-3; 9 bases map to TRBD1. The CDR3 has 17 amino acids. Losses at the gene ends were 2 bases for V and 1 base for J; bases not matched to a gene: 6. CDR1 and CDR2 from the germline V gene are MNHEY and SMNVEV (reference sequence). The CDR3 sequence is CASSLADRGKSGNTIYF. In DNA form, the CDR3 reads TGTGCCAGCAGTTTAGCGGACAGGGGAAAGTCTGGAAACACCATATATTTT.

V is TRBV6-5 and J is TRBJ1-1, with a tentative D call TRBD1 (6 bases). The length of the CDR3 is 14 residues. Germline V gene data show CDR1 as MNHEY and CDR2 as SVGAGI. V was pared by 0 bases and J by 6 bases, with 11 bases between. The CDR3, as DNA: TGTGCCAGCAGTTACTCAACAGGGACGGCTGAAGCTTTCTTT. It yields the protein CASSYSTGTAEAFF.

V usage is TRBV7-3 and J usage is TRBJ2-1; 8 positions agree with TRBD1. This CDR3 is 15 amino acids long. CDR1 and CDR2 from the germline V gene are SGHTA and FQGTGA. Unmatched junction bases numbered 6, after V lost 2 bases and J lost 6 bases. The chain's CDR3 is CASSLDRGAGNEQFF. CDR3 DNA: TGTGCCAGCAGCTTAGACAGGGGAGCTGGCAATGAGCAGTTCTTC.

J is TRBJ2-1 and V is TRBV9; tentative D call: TRBD2 (6 bases). V lost 3 bases and J 4 bases, leaving 11 bases between the germline ends. Germline CDR1 reads SGDLS; CDR2 reads YYNGEE. The CDR3 has 14 residues. This CDR3 reads CASSAGLLYNEQFF. The CDR3 nucleotides read TGTGCCAGCAGCGCGGGACTTCTATACAATGAGCAGTTCTTC.

The rearrangement links TRBV7-9 to TRBJ1-2; D is ambiguous. V was trimmed by 5 bases and J by 6 bases, leaving 25 bases between them. There are 17 residues in the CDR3. Germline CDR1 and CDR2: SEHNR and FQNEAQ (reference sequence). The CDR3 loop reads CASSPTALWVRYDGYTF. DNA of the CDR3: TGTGCCAGCAGCCCAACGGCCCTATGGGTGAGGTACGATGGCTACACCTTC.

The chain uses TRBV7-3 and TRBJ2-2, with unresolved D. Per the germline V gene, CDR1 is SGHTA and CDR2 is FQGTGA. CDR3 length: 13 amino acids. Trimming stripped 5 bases from V and 2 bases from J, with 6 bases between. The CDR3 DNA follows: TGTGCCAGCAGCGCACTAAACACCGGGGAGCTGTTTTTT. Residues: CASSALNTGELFF.

The chain joins TRBV30 to TRBJ2-3, with 9 bases fitting TRBD1. V was clipped by 5 bases and J by 11 bases; unmatched bases: 8. Germline V lookup: CDR1 GTSNPN, CDR2 SVGIG (reference sequence). The CDR3 spans 12 residues. CDR3 bases: TGTGCCTGGCAACCCGGGACAGGGATGCAGTATTTT. As protein: CAWQPGTGMQYF.

The V and J genes are TRBV6-2 or TRBV6-3 and TRBJ2-7; D perhaps matches TRBD2 (6 bases). V was shortened by 5 bases and J by 3 bases, with 20 bases between the two germline ends. The germline V gene has CDR1 MNHEY and CDR2 SVGEGT. The CDR3 has 16 amino acids. Here the CDR3 DNA reads TGTGCCAGCAGTGACGCGGGCCCGCTAGCGAACTACGAGCAGTACTTC. It encodes CASSDAGPLANYEQYF.

The V gene is TRBV15, the J gene TRBJ2-1; tentative D call: TRBD1 (5 bases). Trimming left V 5 bases short and J 5 bases short, with 7 bases between. The CDR3 has 12 residues. The V gene's germline CDR1 is LNHNV and CDR2 YYDKDF (reference sequence). In DNA, the CDR3 is TGTGCCACCAGCCTGACAGACAATGAGCAGTTCTTC. Its protein is CATSLTDNEQFF.

V gene TRBV7-9 combines with J gene TRBJ2-2, with D unclear. The CDR3 spans 14 residues. With 5 bases removed from V and 6 bases from J, the gap between germline ends came to 13 bases. The germline CDR1 and CDR2 sequences are SEHNR and FQNEAQ (reference sequence). The CDR3 DNA reads TGTGCCAGCAGCCCCTCCGTCGGTTCCGGGGAGCTGTTTTTT. It yields the protein CASSPSVGSGELFF.

The count of this clone is one. This rearrangement joins TRBV7-3 to TRBJ2-3; 14 bases map to TRBD2. After removal of 5 bases from V and 5 bases from J, the junction contained 12 bases not matched to a gene. The CDR3 length is 18 residues. Per the germline V gene, CDR1 is SGHTA and CDR2 is FQGTGA. In nucleotides, the CDR3 is TGTGCCAGCAGCCGATCGACTAGCGGGGGGGCCAGAGGAGATACGCAGTATTTT. It yields the protein CASSRSTSGGARGDTQYF.